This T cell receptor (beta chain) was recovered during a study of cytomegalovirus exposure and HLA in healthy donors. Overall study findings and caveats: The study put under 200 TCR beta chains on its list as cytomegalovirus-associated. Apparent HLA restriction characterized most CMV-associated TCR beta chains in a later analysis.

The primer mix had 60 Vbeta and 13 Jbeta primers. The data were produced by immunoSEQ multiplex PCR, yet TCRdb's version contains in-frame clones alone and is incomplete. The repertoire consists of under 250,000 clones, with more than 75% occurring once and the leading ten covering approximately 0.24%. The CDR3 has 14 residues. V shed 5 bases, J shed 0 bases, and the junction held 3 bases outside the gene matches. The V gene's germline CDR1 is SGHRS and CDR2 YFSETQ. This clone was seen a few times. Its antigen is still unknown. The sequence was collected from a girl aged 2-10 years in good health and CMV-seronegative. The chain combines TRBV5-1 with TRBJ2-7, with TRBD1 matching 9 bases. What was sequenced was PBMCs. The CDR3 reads CASSRGQGSYEQYF. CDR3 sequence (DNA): TGCGCCAGCAGTCGGGGACAGGGCTCCTACGAGCAGTACTTC.